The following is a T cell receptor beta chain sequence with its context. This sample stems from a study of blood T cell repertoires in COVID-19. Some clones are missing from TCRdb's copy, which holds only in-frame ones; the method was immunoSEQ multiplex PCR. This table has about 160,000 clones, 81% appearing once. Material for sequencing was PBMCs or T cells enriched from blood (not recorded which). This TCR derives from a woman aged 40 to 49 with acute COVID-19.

CDR3 in amino acids: CASSEGLHTATDTQYF. The CDR3 bases are TGTGCCAGCAGCGAAGGACTACATACCGCCACAGATACGCAGTATTTT. The chain couples TRBV6-4 to TRBJ2-3, with D possibly being TRBD2 (6 bases). This CDR3 comprises 16 residues. Deletions cut 6 bases from V and 2 bases from J, with 18 bases between. Looked up from germline, CDR1 is MRHNA and CDR2 is SNTAGT.